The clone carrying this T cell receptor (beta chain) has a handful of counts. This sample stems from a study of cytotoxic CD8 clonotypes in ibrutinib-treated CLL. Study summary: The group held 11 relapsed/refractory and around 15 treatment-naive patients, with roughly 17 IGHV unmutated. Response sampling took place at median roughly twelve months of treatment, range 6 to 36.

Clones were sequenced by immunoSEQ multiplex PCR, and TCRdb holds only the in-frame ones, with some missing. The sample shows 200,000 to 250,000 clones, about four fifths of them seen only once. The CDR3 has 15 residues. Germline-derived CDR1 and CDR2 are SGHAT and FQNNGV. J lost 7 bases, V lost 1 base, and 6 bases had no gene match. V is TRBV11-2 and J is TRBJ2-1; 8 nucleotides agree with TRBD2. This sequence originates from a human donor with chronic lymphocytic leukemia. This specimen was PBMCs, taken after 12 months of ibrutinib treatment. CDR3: CASSLGGGGRNEQFF. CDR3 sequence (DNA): TGTGCCAGCAGCTTAGGAGGCGGGGGGCGGAATGAGCAGTTCTTC.